Listed below are T cell receptor beta chains from one sample, sequenced in a study of blood T cells in healthy people across ages. Via MiXCR, TCRdb re-called the 5' RACE reads, giving one row per CDR3 protein. The repertoire holds hundreds of thousands of distinct CDR3 sequences, with about three fifths as singletons. The sample taken for sequencing was blood. These receptors all come from a man aged 25-45 years in good health. Both conserved end residues are part of each CDR3. The order of the fields is J gene, D gene, clone size, V gene, CDR3 DNA, CDR3 protein. A D gene is named only where the DNA matches it firmly. Some rows mark clone size as missing; the rest say once, few, many or name a class of expanded clone.

J gene: TRBJ2-1; D gene: .; clone size: .; V gene: TRBV6-2/TRBV6-3; CDR3 DNA: TGTGCCAGCAGTTACCATAGGTCTGGGAATGAGCAGTTCTTC; CDR3 protein: CASSYHRSGNEQFF
J gene: TRBJ1-4; D gene: TRBD1; clone size: .; V gene: TRBV27; CDR3 DNA: TGTGCCAGCAGTCACGAACAACGGACAGGGGGCGGTGAAAAACTGTTTTTT; CDR3 protein: CASSHEQRTGGGEKLFF
J gene: TRBJ2-7; D gene: .; clone size: .; V gene: TRBV6-2/TRBV6-3; CDR3 DNA: TGTGCCAGCAGTTACTCGAGGTCAGGGAGAAACGAGCAGTACTTC; CDR3 protein: CASSYSRSGRNEQYF
J gene: TRBJ2-5; D gene: .; clone size: few; V gene: TRBV4-3; CDR3 DNA: TGCGCCAGCAGCCAACTGACTCAGGGGACCCAGTACTTC; CDR3 protein: CASSQLTQGTQYF
J gene: TRBJ2-7; D gene: .; clone size: .; V gene: TRBV12-5; CDR3 DNA: TGTGCTAGTGGTTTGGGAGCCTACGAGCAGTACTTC; CDR3 protein: CASGLGAYEQYF
J gene: TRBJ2-3; D gene: .; clone size: .; V gene: TRBV14; CDR3 DNA: TGTGCCAGCAGAGAACAGGGTTCCACAGATACGCAGTATTTT; CDR3 protein: CASREQGSTDTQYF
J gene: TRBJ1-6; D gene: .; clone size: .; V gene: TRBV4-3; CDR3 DNA: TGCGCCAGCAGCCAAGACAGGGTGGGGAATTCACCCCTCCACTTT; CDR3 protein: CASSQDRVGNSPLHF
J gene: TRBJ2-1; D gene: .; clone size: .; V gene: TRBV6-1; CDR3 DNA: TGTGCCAGCATGGTAGCCGCGTCGGCCTACAGTGAGCAGTTCTTC; CDR3 protein: CASMVAASAYSEQFF
J gene: TRBJ2-3; D gene: .; clone size: .; V gene: TRBV5-1; CDR3 DNA: TGCGCCAGCAGCCCTCCAGGGCCTATGGATACGCAGTATTTT; CDR3 protein: CASSPPGPMDTQYF
J gene: TRBJ1-4; D gene: .; clone size: .; V gene: TRBV21-1; CDR3 DNA: TGTGCCAGCAGCAAAGGGTCGGGCGGAACAGGACCTGAAAAACTGTTTTTT; CDR3 protein: CASSKGSGGTGPEKLFF
J gene: TRBJ2-1; D gene: TRBD2; clone size: few; V gene: TRBV9; CDR3 DNA: TGTGCCAGCAGCGAAGCGGGATCCACGTACAATGAGCAGTTCTTC; CDR3 protein: CASSEAGSTYNEQFF
J gene: TRBJ1-5; D gene: .; clone size: .; V gene: TRBV3-1; CDR3 DNA: TGTGCCAGCAGCCAATCGTTAGATCAGCCCCAGCATTTT; CDR3 protein: CASSQSLDQPQHF
J gene: TRBJ2-7; D gene: TRBD2; clone size: .; V gene: TRBV27; CDR3 DNA: TGTGCCGGACGGACTAGCGGATACGAGCAGTACTTC; CDR3 protein: CAGRTSGYEQYF
J gene: TRBJ2-7; D gene: .; clone size: .; V gene: TRBV6-5; CDR3 DNA: TGTGCCAGCAGTTACTCAGCCGGATCCTACGAGCAGTACTTC; CDR3 protein: CASSYSAGSYEQYF
J gene: TRBJ2-5; D gene: .; clone size: .; V gene: TRBV4-2; CDR3 DNA: TGTGCCAGCAGCCAAGATCAGGGGCCTTACCAAGAGACCCAGTACTTC; CDR3 protein: CASSQDQGPYQETQYF
J gene: TRBJ2-7; D gene: TRBD2; clone size: few; V gene: TRBV6-1; CDR3 DNA: TGTGCCAGCAGTGAGTCAGCGGGAGGGCCTCAGGACGAGCAGTACTTC; CDR3 protein: CASSESAGGPQDEQYF
J gene: TRBJ2-3; D gene: .; clone size: .; V gene: TRBV11-2; CDR3 DNA: TGTGCCAGCAGCGTTGGGGACCCCATCACAGATACGCAGTATTTT; CDR3 protein: CASSVGDPITDTQYF
J gene: TRBJ2-3; D gene: TRBD2; clone size: few; V gene: TRBV25-1; CDR3 DNA: TGTGCCAGCAGTTCGGGGGGGACCCCCACAGATACGCAGTATTTT; CDR3 protein: CASSSGGTPTDTQYF
J gene: TRBJ1-6; D gene: .; clone size: few; V gene: TRBV7-2; CDR3 DNA: TGTGCCAGCAGCGGGACGATTACTTCACCCCTCCACTTT; CDR3 protein: CASSGTITSPLHF
J gene: TRBJ2-1; D gene: TRBD2; clone size: .; V gene: TRBV12-3/TRBV12-4; CDR3 DNA: TGTGCCAGCTTCGCGGGGGGCTACAATGAGCAGTTCTTC; CDR3 protein: CASFAGGYNEQFF
J gene: TRBJ2-1; D gene: .; clone size: .; V gene: TRBV6-5; CDR3 DNA: TGTGCCAGCAGTGACGCATTGAGTAGAAAGCAGTTCTTC; CDR3 protein: CASSDALSRKQFF
J gene: TRBJ1-4; D gene: .; clone size: .; V gene: TRBV6-5; CDR3 DNA: TGTGCCAGCAGTTACTCGGTGGGAGAAAAACTGTTTTTT; CDR3 protein: CASSYSVGEKLFF
J gene: TRBJ2-5; D gene: .; clone size: .; V gene: TRBV7-7; CDR3 DNA: TGTGCCAGCAGCTTAGGAGTCGACCAAGAGACCCAGTACTTC; CDR3 protein: CASSLGVDQETQYF
J gene: TRBJ1-2; D gene: .; clone size: few; V gene: TRBV6-5; CDR3 DNA: TGTGCCAGCAGTTCGCTTACCGGGGGCTACTATGGCTACACCTTC; CDR3 protein: CASSSLTGGYYGYTF
J gene: TRBJ2-1; D gene: .; clone size: once; V gene: TRBV12-3/TRBV12-4; CDR3 DNA: TGTGCCAACAGTTTAGATCGGAACAATGAGCAGTTCTTC; CDR3 protein: CANSLDRNNEQFF
J gene: TRBJ2-3; D gene: .; clone size: few; V gene: TRBV25-1; CDR3 DNA: TGTGCCAGCAGTCATAGCGGCTCGGGCACAGATACGCAGTATTTT; CDR3 protein: CASSHSGSGTDTQYF
J gene: TRBJ2-7; D gene: TRBD2; clone size: few; V gene: TRBV7-3; CDR3 DNA: TGTGCCAGCAGCACCGAACTAGCGCCTCAAGCCGGGTACGAGCAGTACTTC; CDR3 protein: CASSTELAPQAGYEQYF
J gene: TRBJ2-1; D gene: TRBD2; clone size: few; V gene: TRBV7-7; CDR3 DNA: TGTGCTAGCAGCTTAGTACTCGCGGGAGGGCCCATCGCTTGTGAGCAGTTCTTC; CDR3 protein: CASSLVLAGGPIACEQFF
J gene: TRBJ1-2; D gene: TRBD1; clone size: .; V gene: TRBV20-1; CDR3 DNA: TGCAGTGCTAACGTTGACAGGGGGCAGGGCTATGGCTACACCTTC; CDR3 protein: CSANVDRGQGYGYTF
J gene: TRBJ2-7; D gene: TRBD2; clone size: few; V gene: TRBV12-5; CDR3 DNA: TGTGCTAGTGGTTTAAATTCCGGGACTAGCGGATACGAGCAGTACTTC; CDR3 protein: CASGLNSGTSGYEQYF
J gene: TRBJ2-7; D gene: TRBD1; clone size: few; V gene: TRBV29-1; CDR3 DNA: TGCAGCGTGACGAGACAGGGGGGATCCTACGAGCAGTACTTC; CDR3 protein: CSVTRQGGSYEQYF
J gene: TRBJ2-6; D gene: .; clone size: .; V gene: TRBV28; CDR3 DNA: TGTGCCGGTCGTCAGGTTGGGGCCAACGTCCTGACTTTC; CDR3 protein: CAGRQVGANVLTF
J gene: TRBJ2-5; D gene: TRBD1; clone size: few; V gene: TRBV12-3/TRBV12-4; CDR3 DNA: TGTGCCAGCAGCCGAACAGGGGCGGGTTGGCAAGAGACCCAGTACTTC; CDR3 protein: CASSRTGAGWQETQYF
J gene: TRBJ1-1; D gene: .; clone size: .; V gene: TRBV7-2; CDR3 DNA: TGTGCCAGCAGCTCCAAAGGGGACACTGAAGCTTTCTTT; CDR3 protein: CASSSKGDTEAFF
J gene: TRBJ2-5; D gene: TRBD2; clone size: few; V gene: TRBV7-9; CDR3 DNA: TGTGCCAGCAGCCCCCGCCTAGCGGGGGGTGATGAGACCCAGTACTTC; CDR3 protein: CASSPRLAGGDETQYF
J gene: TRBJ1-1; D gene: TRBD1; clone size: .; V gene: TRBV20-1; CDR3 DNA: TGCAGTGCTAGGCTCGGGACAGGGGACTTAGAAGCTTTCTTT; CDR3 protein: CSARLGTGDLEAFF
J gene: TRBJ2-1; D gene: TRBD2; clone size: few; V gene: TRBV7-3; CDR3 DNA: TGTGCCAGCAGCTCCTGGACTAGCGGGAAGCCCGATGAGCAGTTCTTC; CDR3 protein: CASSSWTSGKPDEQFF
J gene: TRBJ2-6; D gene: .; clone size: .; V gene: TRBV30; CDR3 DNA: TGTGCCTGGGAACAGGGTCCTGGGGCCAACGTCCTGACTTTC; CDR3 protein: CAWEQGPGANVLTF
J gene: TRBJ2-7; D gene: TRBD1; clone size: .; V gene: TRBV29-1; CDR3 DNA: TGCAGCGTTGAAGAGACAGGGGACGACGAGCAGTACTTC; CDR3 protein: CSVEETGDDEQYF
J gene: TRBJ2-3; D gene: TRBD2; clone size: .; V gene: TRBV20-1; CDR3 DNA: TGCAGTGCTAGTGGGGGGGAGTGGCGTACAGATACGCAGTATTTT; CDR3 protein: CSASGGEWRTDTQYF
J gene: TRBJ2-3; D gene: .; clone size: .; V gene: TRBV4-3; CDR3 DNA: TGCGCCAGCAGCCAAACCTCAGGGGACACAGATACGCAGTATTTT; CDR3 protein: CASSQTSGDTDTQYF
J gene: TRBJ2-5; D gene: .; clone size: .; V gene: TRBV24-1; CDR3 DNA: TGTGCCACCAGTGATTCGTACCTAGAGACCCAGTACTTC; CDR3 protein: CATSDSYLETQYF
J gene: TRBJ2-7; D gene: .; clone size: .; V gene: TRBV9; CDR3 DNA: TGTGCCAGCAGCGTAGAGGCGGGGGCCTCCTACGAGCAGTACTTC; CDR3 protein: CASSVEAGASYEQYF
J gene: TRBJ2-7; D gene: TRBD2; clone size: few; V gene: TRBV7-2; CDR3 DNA: TGTGCCAGCAGCTTAGCGACTAGCGGGAGGACAACCTCCTACGAGCAGTACTTC; CDR3 protein: CASSLATSGRTTSYEQYF
J gene: TRBJ1-2; D gene: .; clone size: .; V gene: TRBV29-1; CDR3 DNA: TGCAGCGTTTCTGCGAGGGAAGGCTACACCTTC; CDR3 protein: CSVSAREGYTF